The 15 T cell receptor beta chains given below trace back to one sample, sequenced in a study of T cell changes during pregnancy in multiple sclerosis. TCRdb's table, derived via immunoSEQ multiplex PCR, lists solely in-frame clones and lacks some. The table includes 60,000 to 70,000 clones, around 93% detected once. The sample consisted of peripheral blood, taken in the second trimester of pregnancy. These receptors were obtained from a female donor in good health, enrolled as a control in a pregnancy study.

V is TRBV5-1 and J is TRBJ2-6; 7 nucleotides match TRBD1. Germline V gene sequence: CDR1 SGHRS, CDR2 YFSETQ. This CDR3 comprises 15 residues. The V and J ends lost 4 bases and 2 bases, in that order; junction bases with no gene match: 3. The CDR3 is CASSQGGAGANVLTF. The CDR3, as DNA: TGCGCCAGCAGCCAAGGGGGCGCTGGGGCCAACGTCCTGACTTTC.

This clone has just a few counts. The DNA for the CDR3 is TGTGCCAGCAGTTTAGTCGCAGGGGGCCCCACCGGGGAGCTGTTTTTT. Translated: CASSLVAGGPTGELFF. The gene calls are TRBV27 and TRBJ2-2, with 8 bases fitting TRBD1. J gave up 4 bases and V 2 bases, and 6 bases lay outside the gene matches. Germline CDR1 reads MNHEY; CDR2 reads SMNVEV (reference sequence). The CDR3 has 16 amino acids.

This clone was recorded once. This sequence joins TRBV30 and TRBJ1-5; 8 bases match TRBD1. V shed 5 bases and J 11 bases; nucleotides not matched to a gene: 11. Germline V gene sequence: CDR1 GTSNPN, CDR2 SVGIG (reference sequence). CDR3 length: 13 amino acids. In DNA form, the CDR3 reads TGTGCCTGGCAAGACAGGGGAGATTTGGCCCAGCATTTT. Its protein is CAWQDRGDLAQHF.

Regarding this clone: The junction does not match germline at one end; this may be a read error. V gene TRBV4-3 combines with J gene TRBJ2-5; 9 bases map to TRBD2. CDR3 length: 13 residues. CDR1 and CDR2 (germline): LGHNA, YSLEER. The CDR3, as DNA: TGCGCCTCCGGGGCGGGAGGGCCAGAGGCCCAGTACTTC. Translation gives CASGAGGPEAQYF.

This clone was recorded only once. This chain uses TRBV7-2 with TRBJ2-3, with 7 positions matching TRBD1. V was pared by 5 bases and J by 1 base, with 6 bases of the junction left unmatched. CDR3 size: 15 residues. The V gene's germline CDR1 is SGHTA and CDR2 FQGNSA. In nucleotides, the CDR3 is TGTGCCAGCAGCGCCCGGGACAGACGCACAGATACGCAGTATTTT. It translates to CASSARDRRTDTQYF.

CDR3 protein: CASSRSGTSGTNEQFF. CDR3 DNA: TGTGCCAGCAGCCGTTCCGGGACTAGCGGAACAAATGAGCAGTTCTTC. The chain links TRBV14 to TRBJ2-1; 11 bases fit TRBD2. Germline V gene data show CDR1 as SGHDN and CDR2 as FVKESK. The ends lost 4 bases at V and 7 bases at J; junction bases unmatched: 9. The CDR3 is 16 residues long.

This clone was seen more than once but under ten times. The CDR3 nucleotides read TGCGCCAGCAGTGTGACTAGCGGGACGACTATCTTAGGCCACAATGAGCAGTTCTTC. Protein product: CASSVTSGTTILGHNEQFF. The chain recombines TRBV10-1 with TRBJ2-1; TRBD2 matches at 11 bases. The CDR3 contains 19 residues. Germline CDR1 WNHNN, CDR2 SYGVQD (reference sequence). V dropped 4 bases and J dropped 5; count of bases not matched to a gene: 16.

The chain couples TRBV19 to TRBJ2-7, with 11 bases matching TRBD2. The CDR3 has 15 amino acids. V dropped 5 bases and J dropped 0; count of bases not matched to a gene: 3. Germline CDR1 and CDR2: LNHDA and SQIVND (reference sequence). Here the CDR3 DNA reads TGTGCCAGTAGTGTGACTAGCGGGGCCTCCTACGAGCAGTACTTC. Amino acid sequence: CASSVTSGASYEQYF.

V gene TRBV28 combines with J gene TRBJ1-2; D is undetermined. The germline V and J ends were trimmed by 5 bases and 7 bases, with 11 bases remaining between them. The germline gives CDR1 MDHEN, CDR2 SYDVKM. The CDR3 runs to 12 residues. The CDR3 DNA is TGTGCCAGCAGTACGTTAGTCGGTGGCTACACCTTC. Its translation is CASSTLVGGYTF.

This clone occurred once. The chain has TRBV5-4 and TRBJ1-2; D not resolved. Germline V gene data show CDR1 as SGHNT and CDR2 as YYREEE (reference sequence). The CDR3 runs to 16 residues. V lost 4 bases and J 0 bases, leaving 16 bases between the germline ends. Here the CDR3 reads CASSLSPQAANYGYTF. The CDR3 DNA reads TGTGCCAGCAGCCTCTCCCCGCAGGCTGCTAACTATGGCTACACCTTC.

The rearrangement links TRBV29-1 to TRBJ1-3; the D is unclear. V was clipped by 4 bases and J by 0 bases, with 16 bases between them. This CDR3 comprises 16 residues. Germline lookup yields CDR1 SQVTM and CDR2 ANQGSEA. CDR3 DNA sequence: TGCAGCGTTGTGCTGAGACATCGCCTCTCTGGAAACACCATATATTTT. The encoded protein is CSVVLRHRLSGNTIYF.

V and J are TRBV5-1 and TRBJ1-1; D perhaps matches TRBD1 (5 bases). V dropped 4 bases and J dropped 5 bases, with 18 bases sitting between them. CDR1 SGHRS and CDR2 YFSETQ come from the germline V gene. This CDR3 comprises 15 residues. This chain's CDR3 is CASSRSPQETTEAFF. The CDR3 bases are TGCGCCAGCAGCCGTTCTCCACAGGAAACTACTGAAGCTTTCTTT.

The gene calls are TRBV7-3 and TRBJ2-3; TRBD2 agrees at 8 bases. CDR3 length equals 14 residues. Germline trimming cut 5 bases from V and 6 bases from J; bases unmatched to any gene: 7. Germline V gene data show CDR1 as SGHTA and CDR2 as FQGTGA. The CDR3 sequence is CASSPSGGTDTQYF. The CDR3 nucleotides are TGTGCCAGCAGCCCGTCGGGGGGGACCGATACGCAGTATTTT.

The chain employs TRBV5-6 and TRBJ2-7, with unresolved D. Trimming removed 4 bases at V and 0 bases at J, with 5 bases between. This CDR3 region has 12 residues. Germline assignment: CDR1 SGHDT and CDR2 YYEEEE. CDR3 in amino acids: CASSLSSYEQYF. The CDR3 DNA is TGTGCCAGCAGCCTGAGCTCCTACGAGCAGTACTTC.

V is TRBV19 and J is TRBJ2-3; 10 bases match TRBD2. V was pared by 4 bases and J by 4 bases, with 5 bases of the junction left unmatched. This CDR3 region has 15 residues. CDR1 is LNHDA and CDR2 is SQIVND in the germline V gene (reference sequence). Here the CDR3 DNA reads TGTGCCAGTAGTAACCCAGCGGGGGGGGCAGATACGCAGTATTTT. Translating it yields CASSNPAGGADTQYF.